The next 20 T cell receptor beta chains were all read from a single sample in a study of CD8+CD57+ T cells in acquired aplastic anemia. Genomic DNA provided the template from which TCR beta VDJ and CDR3 profiles were obtained. TCRdb used MiXCR to reprocess the reads, holding one entry per CDR3 protein. Here the sample spans under 250,000 distinct CDR3 sequences, 65% being singletons. Before being chosen for sequencing, patients had shown CD8+CD57+ cell expansion by flow cytometry. Sequencing was performed on sorted CD4+, CD8+, or CD8+CD57+ T cells (not recorded which) from PBMCs. The receptors shown here come from a human donor with aplastic anemia.

The V call is TRBV5-5, the J call TRBJ1-6; unclear D gene. Deletions cut 6 bases from V and 9 bases from J, with 10 bases between. Germline-derived CDR1 and CDR2 are SGHKS and YYEKEE (reference sequence). This CDR3 is 12 amino acids long. CDR3 sequence: CASTALGSPLHF. The DNA for the CDR3 is TGTGCCAGCACCGCCTTAGGTTCACCCCTCCACTTT.

The chain combines TRBV7-2 with TRBJ1-4, with 7 bases fitting TRBD1. The CDR3 spans 14 residues. Unmatched junction bases numbered 5, after V lost 5 bases and J lost 5 bases. Germline values: CDR1 SGHTA, CDR2 FQGNSA. The CDR3 is CASSPDRVNEKLFF. The CDR3 DNA reads TGTGCCAGCAGCCCAGACAGGGTGAATGAAAAACTGTTTTTT.

This clonotype was found once. V and J are TRBV2 and TRBJ2-1; D unclear. Germline V gene lookup returns CDR1 SNHLY and CDR2 FYNNEI. V was shortened by 8 bases and J by 7 bases, with 9 bases between the two germline ends. This CDR3 has 11 residues. CDR3 bases: TGTGCCAGCCCCTCGCGGAATGAGCAGTTCTTC. Protein sequence: CASPSRNEQFF.

The chain employs TRBV10-3 and TRBJ2-1; tentative D call: TRBD1 (5 bases). Trimming shortened V by 9 bases and J by 0 bases, and 18 bases separated the two germline ends. CDR3 length: 16 residues. CDR1 is ENHRY, CDR2 SYGVKD, per germline. The CDR3 region is CAIGVAERSSYNEQFF. DNA for the CDR3: TGTGCCATAGGGGTGGCGGAAAGAAGCTCCTACAATGAGCAGTTCTTC.

This clonotype was picked up many times. The V call is TRBV15, the J call TRBJ2-7; 10 nucleotides match TRBD1. Losses at the gene ends were 3 bases for V and 7 bases for J; bases not matched to a gene: 21. From germline, CDR1 is LNHNV and CDR2 YYDKDF (reference sequence). CDR3 length: 19 residues. In DNA, the CDR3 is TGTGCCACCAGCAGCTTTATACAAAATCCCCGGGACAGGGGTGGGGAGCAGTACTTC. It is translated as CATSSFIQNPRDRGGEQYF.

This chain links TRBV19 with TRBJ2-1; 8 bases align to TRBD2. V was clipped by 6 bases and J by 7 bases; unmatched bases: 11. The CDR3 runs to 15 residues. Germline V gene data show CDR1 as LNHDA and CDR2 as SQIVND (reference sequence). The CDR3 sequence is CASSPPGGRGNEQFF. The CDR3 nucleotides are TGTGCCAGTAGCCCACCGGGGGGGAGGGGGAATGAGCAGTTCTTC.

This rearrangement joins TRBV15 to TRBJ2-7, with 10 positions matching TRBD2. Germline-derived CDR1 and CDR2 are LNHNV and YYDKDF (reference sequence). The CDR3 contains 15 residues. The ends lost 5 bases at V and 1 base at J; junction bases unmatched: 5. This chain's CDR3 is CATSLSGRDSYEQYF. The CDR3 bases are TGTGCCACCAGCCTAAGCGGGAGGGATTCCTACGAGCAGTACTTC.

The rearrangement uses TRBV7-2 and TRBJ2-5; a possible D gene is TRBD2 (6 bases). This CDR3 has 14 amino acids. V was pared by 5 bases and J by 1 base, with 11 bases between. Germline CDR1 and CDR2: SGHTA and FQGNSA. The CDR3 region has the DNA TGTGCCAGCAGCCCCGAGACTAGCCAAGAGACCCAGTACTTC. Protein product: CASSPETSQETQYF.

The chain carries TRBV7-9 and TRBJ1-2; 8 nucleotides align to TRBD1. Germline CDR1 reads SEHNR; CDR2 reads FQNEAQ (reference sequence). V shed 1 base and J 3 bases; nucleotides not matched to a gene: 7. The length of the CDR3 is 16 residues. The CDR3 sequence: CASSLGPTGGDYGYTF. Here the CDR3 DNA reads TGTGCCAGCAGCTTAGGACCAACAGGGGGGGACTATGGCTACACCTTC.

The chain uses TRBV14 and TRBJ2-7; TRBD1 matches 10 bases. CDR3 length: 15 residues. After removal of 2 bases from V and 7 bases from J, the junction contained 8 bases not matched to a gene. Germline CDR1 and CDR2: SGHDN and FVKESK. CDR3 loop: CASSQHSGTGVEQYF. Written as DNA, the CDR3 is TGTGCCAGCAGCCAACACTCCGGGACAGGGGTGGAGCAGTACTTC.

This clonotype showed up just a few times. The chain uses TRBV2 and TRBJ2-5; D unresolved. The V gene's germline CDR1 is SNHLY and CDR2 FYNNEI. The CDR3 extends over 12 amino acids. Between the trimmed V and J ends, which lost 3 bases and 4 bases, there was a span of 6 bases. The CDR3 spells CASSELGETQYF. The CDR3 nucleotides read TGTGCCAGCAGTGAGTTGGGAGAGACCCAGTACTTC.

The gene calls are TRBV19 and TRBJ2-1; 11 bases match TRBD2. V shed 9 bases, J shed 0 bases, and the junction held 4 bases outside the gene matches. The CDR3 covers 15 residues. Germline loops: CDR1 LNHDA, CDR2 SQIVND (reference sequence). The CDR3, as DNA: TGTGCCAGCCATAGCGGGAGGGCCTCCTACAATGAGCAGTTCTTC. Its translation: CASHSGRASYNEQFF.

About this clonotype: A much larger clone differs from this one at a single base, so this may be a read error. The rearrangement uses TRBV12-3 or TRBV12-4 and TRBJ2-2, with D possibly being TRBD1 (6 bases). The CDR3 consists of 14 residues. V shed 8 bases and J shed 4 bases, with 14 bases lying between them. The CDR3 sequence: CASGWTDGTGELFF. CDR3 in DNA: TGTGCCAGCGGCTGGACAGACGGCACCGGGGAGCTGTTTTTT.

The rearrangement joins TRBV7-3 to TRBJ2-3; D may be TRBD2 (7 bases). Germline CDR1 SGHTA, CDR2 FQGTGA. The CDR3 is 16 amino acids. V dropped 6 bases and J dropped 2 bases, with 18 bases sitting between them. This CDR3 reads CASRKGGGRYTDTQYF. The CDR3 bases are TGTGCCAGCAGAAAGGGGGGGGGCCGCTACACAGATACGCAGTATTTT.

This clonotype was picked up many times. V is TRBV4-2 and J is TRBJ1-1, with D possibly being TRBD1 (6 bases). Germline-derived CDR1 and CDR2 are LGHNA and YNFKEQ. The CDR3 is 14 residues long. Trimming left V 0 bases short and J 10 bases short, with 15 bases between. The CDR3: CASSQDVGAQGAFF. In DNA form, the CDR3 reads TGTGCCAGCAGCCAAGATGTAGGGGCACAGGGAGCTTTCTTT.

Remarks on this clonotype: A read error may explain this, as a much larger clone is one base away. The chain employs TRBV6-5 and TRBJ1-2, with D unresolved. Germline loops: CDR1 MNHEY, CDR2 SVGAGI. The CDR3 runs to 14 residues. V was shortened by 8 bases and J by 0 bases, with 13 bases between the two germline ends. This CDR3 reads CASRELVTNYGYTF. DNA of the CDR3: TGTGCCAGCCGAGAGTTGGTAACTAACTATGGCTACACCTTC.

Regarding this clonotype: The germline gene is not matched at one end of the junction; a read error may be the cause. The gene calls are TRBV29-1 and TRBJ1-2; possible D gene TRBD1, 5 bases. Germline CDR1 and CDR2: SQVTM and ANQGSEA. The CDR3 is made up of 12 amino acids. The CDR3 loop is CSVVVTADGCTF. The CDR3 nucleotides are TGCAGCGTTGTAGTGACAGCTGATGGCTGCACCTTC. Supplemented by reference TRBV29-1 and TRBJ1-2, the full variable domain reads SAVISQKPSRDICQRGTSLTIQCQVDSQVTMMFWYRQQPGQSLTLIATANQGSEATYESGFVIDKFPISRPNLTFSTLTVSNMSPEDSSIYLCSVVVTADGCTFGSGTRLTVV.

This chain links TRBV9 with TRBJ2-7, with no clear D. This CDR3 is 16 amino acids long. Germline CDR1 SGDLS, CDR2 YYNGEE. V was clipped by 0 bases and J by 2 bases, with 15 bases between them. CDR3 protein: CASSVELSAQTYEQYF. CDR3 in DNA: TGTGCCAGCAGCGTAGAGTTGTCAGCTCAAACCTACGAGCAGTACTTC. Combining the CDR3 with reference TRBV9 and TRBJ2-7 gives the whole variable domain DSGVTQTPKHLITATGQRVTLRCSPRSGDLSVYWYQQSLDQGLQFLIQYYNGEERAKGNILERFSAQQFPDLHSELNLSSLELGDSALYFCASSVELSAQTYEQYFGPGTRLTVT.

The DNA for the CDR3 is TGCGCCAGCAGCTACGATCTGGGGACAGGGGGTTGGGGAGTTGAAGCTTTCTTT. Encoded protein: CASSYDLGTGGWGVEAFF. The V gene is TRBV5-1, the J gene TRBJ1-1; 11 bases agree with TRBD1. Germline V gene lookup returns CDR1 SGHRS and CDR2 YFSETQ. V lost 3 bases, J lost 7 bases, and 17 bases stayed unmatched. The CDR3 covers 18 residues.

This clonotype was seen only a few times. The chain joins TRBV10-3 to TRBJ1-4; 10 positions agree with TRBD1. This CDR3 is 15 amino acids long. From germline, CDR1 is ENHRY and CDR2 SYGVKD. V lost 6 bases, J lost 8 bases, and 9 bases stayed unmatched. CDR3 region: CAISDTGTGDEKLFF. The CDR3 DNA reads TGTGCCATCAGCGATACCGGGACAGGGGACGAAAAACTGTTTTTT.